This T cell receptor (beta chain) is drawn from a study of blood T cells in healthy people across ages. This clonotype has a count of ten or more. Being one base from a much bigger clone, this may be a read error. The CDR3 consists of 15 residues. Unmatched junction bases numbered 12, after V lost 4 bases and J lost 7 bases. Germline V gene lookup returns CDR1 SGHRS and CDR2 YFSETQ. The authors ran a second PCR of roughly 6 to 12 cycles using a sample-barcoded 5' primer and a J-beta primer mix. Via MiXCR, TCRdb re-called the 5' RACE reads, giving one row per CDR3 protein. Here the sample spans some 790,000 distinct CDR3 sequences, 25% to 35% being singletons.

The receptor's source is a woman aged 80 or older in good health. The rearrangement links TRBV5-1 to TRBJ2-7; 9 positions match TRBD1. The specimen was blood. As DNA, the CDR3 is TGCGCCAGCAGCCCGGGACAGGGCAGCTACAATGAGCAGTACTTC. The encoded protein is CASSPGQGSYNEQYF.